This TCR beta chain originates from a study of blood T cell repertoires in COVID-19. Looking at the study overall: T cells, B-cell-depleted T cells, or PBMCs provided the cDNA or gDNA that served as material.

The table came from immunoSEQ multiplex PCR; TCRdb's copy has only in-frame clones and leaves some out. The sample includes more than 200,000 clones, 70% to 90% of them seen just once. Germline CDR1 and CDR2: LGHNA and YSLEER. The CDR3 consists of 15 residues. V dropped 5 bases and J dropped 0 bases, with 11 bases sitting between them. This sequence was found in a man between 25 and 39 years old with active or convalescent COVID-19. V is TRBV4-3 and J is TRBJ2-1; D gene uncertain. Input material: peripheral blood. CDR3 loop: CASSTGSSSYNEQFF. The CDR3 coding sequence is TGCGCCAGCAGCACCGGTTCGAGCTCCTACAATGAGCAGTTCTTC.